This TCR beta chain was observed in a study of early T cells in non-severe SARS-CoV-2 infection. Background on the study: Sequencing was performed on bulk RNA from unsorted whole blood, leaving chains unpaired. Study-wide results and limits: VDJdb matching skewed toward anti-spike CD8 responses, missing private and CD4 specificities.

The length of the CDR3 is 18 residues. Germline V lookup: CDR1 SGHNT, CDR2 YYREEE (reference sequence). The V and J ends lost 4 bases and 1 base respectively, with 23 bases between them. Unique molecular identifiers (one per individual cDNA molecule) were attached. TCRdb reprocessed the 5' RACE reads with MiXCR, giving one entry per CDR3 protein. Altogether 85,000 to 100,000 distinct CDR3 sequences are present, about 13% being singletons, with the ten largest covering 2% to 2.5%. This clonotype appeared a few times. Its matching antigen is unknown. The TCR comes from an adult who was a healthcare worker with PCR-confirmed SARS-CoV-2 infection or an uninfected control (not recorded which). The sample comprised whole blood. This sequence joins TRBV5-4 and TRBJ2-5, with D tentatively TRBD1 or TRBD2 (5 bases each). DNA for the CDR3: TGTGCCAGCAGCCCCACCTCCAGACAGTTTAGCGTCCAAGAGACCCAGTACTTC. Its translation: CASSPTSRQFSVQETQYF.